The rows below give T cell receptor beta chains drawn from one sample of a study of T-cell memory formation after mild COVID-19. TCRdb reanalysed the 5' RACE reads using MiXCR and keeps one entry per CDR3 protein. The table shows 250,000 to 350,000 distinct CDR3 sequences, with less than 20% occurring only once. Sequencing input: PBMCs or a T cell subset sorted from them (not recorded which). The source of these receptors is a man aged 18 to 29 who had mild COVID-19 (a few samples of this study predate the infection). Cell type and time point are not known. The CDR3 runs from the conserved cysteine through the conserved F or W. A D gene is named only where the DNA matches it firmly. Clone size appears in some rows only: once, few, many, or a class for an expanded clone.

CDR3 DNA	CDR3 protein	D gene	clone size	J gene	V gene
TGTGCCAGCAGCCCCCCGCTAGGTACGCAGTATTTT	CASSPPLGTQYF	.	few	TRBJ2-3	TRBV7-9
TGTGCCAGCAGCCAAGATACCGGGACAGTAGCTTCTGAAGCTTTCTTT	CASSQDTGTVASEAFF	TRBD1	few	TRBJ1-1	TRBV4-2
TGTGCCAGCAGTTCGGGGGCCCAAAACATTCAGTACTTC	CASSSGAQNIQYF	.	.	TRBJ2-4	TRBV6-5
TGTGCCAGCAGTTACGGGGGGTTGATAACAGATACGCAGTATTTT	CASSYGGLITDTQYF	.	few	TRBJ2-3	TRBV6-6
TGTGCCAGCAAGCAAAGCGGAACCACGACGCACAATGAGCAGTTCTTC	CASKQSGTTTHNEQFF	.	.	TRBJ2-1	TRBV11-3
TGCGCCAGCAGCCAAGATATTAGCGGGGGGCACACAGATACGCAGTATTTT	CASSQDISGGHTDTQYF	TRBD2	.	TRBJ2-3	TRBV4-3
TGCGCCAGCAGCCAAAGCCCCCTGGCCATAAGTAGGGAGACCCAGTACTTC	CASSQSPLAISRETQYF	.	few	TRBJ2-5	TRBV4-3
TGTGCCAGCAGCCAACCCGGGACAGGGGTTTGGGAGCAGTTCTTC	CASSQPGTGVWEQFF	TRBD1	.	TRBJ2-1	TRBV3-1
TGTGCCAGCAGTACAGGGGGTACTACGAATACGCAGTATTTT	CASSTGGTTNTQYF	TRBD1	.	TRBJ2-3	TRBV28
TGCAGTGCTCCCCCAGGGGCGGGAGGCTACACCTTC	CSAPPGAGGYTF	.	few	TRBJ1-2	TRBV20-1
TGTGCCAGCAGCTTGATGGGGGCTACTGGAAACACCATATATTTT	CASSLMGATGNTIYF	.	.	TRBJ1-3	TRBV7-9
TGTGCCAGCAGCTCTGGGACAGCCGAGCAGTTCTTC	CASSSGTAEQFF	TRBD1	few	TRBJ2-1	TRBV7-3
TGTGCCAGCAGCCACGGACAACCGAACACTGAAGCTTTCTTT	CASSHGQPNTEAFF	.	.	TRBJ1-1	TRBV5-5
TGCGCCAGCAGCTTGGGGGTTGACGGACTGATAAACACCATATATTTT	CASSLGVDGLINTIYF	.	few	TRBJ1-3	TRBV5-1
TGTGCCAGCAGCCCAGGGGCAACGGTCTATGGCTACACCTTC	CASSPGATVYGYTF	.	few	TRBJ1-2	TRBV12-3/TRBV12-4
TGCAGTGCTAGAGGGTTCAGAGGGGGCGCGGGTCAGCCCCAGCATTTT	CSARGFRGGAGQPQHF	TRBD1	few	TRBJ1-5	TRBV20-1
TGCGCCAGCAGCCTGATGGACAGGAGACTTTACAATGAGCAGTTCTTC	CASSLMDRRLYNEQFF	TRBD1	.	TRBJ2-1	TRBV4-1
TGTGCCAGCAGAGTGGGTGGGAGGAGGAACATTCAGTACTTC	CASRVGGRRNIQYF	.	few	TRBJ2-4	TRBV6-2/TRBV6-3
TGCGCCAGCAGCTTGGACAGGGAAGGCAATGAGCAGTTCTTC	CASSLDREGNEQFF	.	few	TRBJ2-1	TRBV5-1
TGCAGTGCTATCATAGGCACAGATACGCAGTATTTT	CSAIIGTDTQYF	.	.	TRBJ2-3	TRBV20-1
TGTGCCAGCAGTTTACGGGATCAGCCCCAGCATTTT	CASSLRDQPQHF	.	few	TRBJ1-5	TRBV12-3/TRBV12-4
TGTGCCAGCCGCCCGAAGAATTCACCCCTCCACTTT	CASRPKNSPLHF	.	few	TRBJ1-6	TRBV3-1
TGTGCCAGCAGTATTAGGGACAAGGCGGTAGATACGCAGTATTTT	CASSIRDKAVDTQYF	.	few	TRBJ2-3	TRBV2
TGTGCCACCAGCAGAGAGGGTCTATTGGATACGAACACCGGGGAGCTGTTTTTT	CATSREGLLDTNTGELFF	.	few	TRBJ2-2	TRBV15
TGTGCCACGGAGGACAACTCAAGGGCAGATACGCAGTATTTT	CATEDNSRADTQYF	.	few	TRBJ2-3	TRBV10-3
TGTGCCAGCAGCGCTGATTACTCTGGAAACACCATATATTTT	CASSADYSGNTIYF	.	.	TRBJ1-3	TRBV9
TGTGCCAGCACCCTTACTACCGGGGCCAACGTCCTGACTTTC	CASTLTTGANVLTF	.	.	TRBJ2-6	TRBV7-9
TGTGCCAGCAGCTTATGGGGGGCCGCCACAGATACGCAGTATTTT	CASSLWGAATDTQYF	.	.	TRBJ2-3	TRBV7-2
TGTGCCAGCCTAGAGGGGGCGAACACCGGGGAGCTGTTTTTT	CASLEGANTGELFF	.	.	TRBJ2-2	TRBV28
TGTGCTAGTGGTTTCATTCTGGGGGGGGCGGATACGCAGTATTTT	CASGFILGGADTQYF	.	.	TRBJ2-3	TRBV12-5
TGCAGTGCTGACAGACTACCGAACACCGGGGAGCTGTTTTTT	CSADRLPNTGELFF	.	few	TRBJ2-2	TRBV20-1
TGTGCCAGCAGCCTCGCGAGGTCAGATACGCAGTATTTT	CASSLARSDTQYF	.	.	TRBJ2-3	TRBV14
TGTGCCAGCAGCTTAGCCTGGGCCTCTGAGCAGTTCTTC	CASSLAWASEQFF	.	few	TRBJ2-1	TRBV7-2
TGCGCCAGCAGCCCCCGGACAGGGAGGGACAATGAGCAGTTCTTC	CASSPRTGRDNEQFF	.	.	TRBJ2-1	TRBV4-1
TGTGCCAGCAGTGAACAGGGACCCAATGAGCAGTTCTTC	CASSEQGPNEQFF	.	.	TRBJ2-1	TRBV6-1
TGCGCCAGCAGCCCGTGGACAGGAAAGGGGGAGACCCAGTACTTC	CASSPWTGKGETQYF	TRBD1	.	TRBJ2-5	TRBV4-3
TGTGCCAGCAGTCCCCCTAGTTCACCCCTCCACTTT	CASSPPSSPLHF	.	few	TRBJ1-6	TRBV28
TGTGCCAGCAGTTCCCAGGGGGCTGACTATGGCTACACCTTC	CASSSQGADYGYTF	TRBD1	.	TRBJ1-2	TRBV12-3/TRBV12-4
TGTGCCAGCAGTACTATGATAGGAGATACGCAGTATTTT	CASSTMIGDTQYF	.	.	TRBJ2-3	TRBV12-3/TRBV12-4
TGTGCCAGCAGCACTAGCGGGGGGGCTGTGACAGATACGCAGTATTTT	CASSTSGGAVTDTQYF	TRBD2	few	TRBJ2-3	TRBV7-6
TGTGCCAGCAGTTACACGATTGGGACATTGAGTGGCTACACCTTC	CASSYTIGTLSGYTF	.	few	TRBJ1-2	TRBV6-6
TGTGCCAGCAGAGACCCCCGGGCCGGGTCGTTCTTC	CASRDPRAGSFF	.	few	TRBJ2-1	TRBV25-1
TGTGCCACCAGTGATCCGGGACAGGGGTTAGCGGATACGCAGTATTTT	CATSDPGQGLADTQYF	TRBD1	.	TRBJ2-3	TRBV24-1
TGTGCCAGCAGTTATGGGGTCCCCTCCTACACTGAGCAGTTCTTC	CASSYGVPSYTEQFF	.	.	TRBJ2-1	TRBV6-5
TGCGCCAGCAGCCAAGATGGATCGGGAGGGGGGCTCGAGCAGTACTTC	CASSQDGSGGGLEQYF	TRBD2	few	TRBJ2-7	TRBV4-3
TGCAGTGCTAGGCAGGGTAACACCGGGGAGCTGTTTTTT	CSARQGNTGELFF	.	many	TRBJ2-2	TRBV20-1
TGTGCCAGCAGTTATCAGTGGCGAGATACGCAGTATTTT	CASSYQWRDTQYF	.	.	TRBJ2-3	TRBV6-5
TGTGCCAGCAGACCCAGCGGGGGGAATACGCAGTATTTT	CASRPSGGNTQYF	TRBD2	.	TRBJ2-3	TRBV6-5
TGCGCCAGCAGCTGGAATCCGGGGGGGCCCTACAATGAGCAGTTCTTC	CASSWNPGGPYNEQFF	TRBD2	.	TRBJ2-1	TRBV5-1
TGTGCCACCAGCAGAGATCCCTCAAAAGTCGCGGCGGGTCAGCCCCAGCATTTT	CATSRDPSKVAAGQPQHF	.	many	TRBJ1-5	TRBV15
TGCGCCAGCAGCGGGATCCACAGGAGCAATGAGCAGTTCTTC	CASSGIHRSNEQFF	.	few	TRBJ2-1	TRBV4-1
TGTGCCAGCAGACACCTTAGCGGTTACACAGATACGCAGTATTTT	CASRHLSGYTDTQYF	.	few	TRBJ2-3	TRBV6-2/TRBV6-3